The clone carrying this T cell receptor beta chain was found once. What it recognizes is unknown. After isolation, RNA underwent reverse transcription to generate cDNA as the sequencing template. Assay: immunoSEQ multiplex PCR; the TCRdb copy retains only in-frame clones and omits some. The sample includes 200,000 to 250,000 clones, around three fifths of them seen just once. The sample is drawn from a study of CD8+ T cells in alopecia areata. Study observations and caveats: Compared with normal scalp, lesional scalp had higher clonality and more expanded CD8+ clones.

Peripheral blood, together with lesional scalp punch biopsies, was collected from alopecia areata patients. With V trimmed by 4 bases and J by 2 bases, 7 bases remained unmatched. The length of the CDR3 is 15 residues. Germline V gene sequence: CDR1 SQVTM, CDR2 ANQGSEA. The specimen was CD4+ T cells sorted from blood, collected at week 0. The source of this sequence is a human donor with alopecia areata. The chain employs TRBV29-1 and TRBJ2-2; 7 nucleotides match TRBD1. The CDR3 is CSVVRQGLNTGELFF. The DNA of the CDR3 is TGCAGCGTTGTGAGACAGGGATTAAACACCGGGGAGCTGTTTTTT.